These 16 T cell receptor beta chains originate from one sample sequenced in a study of T cells expressing NK-cell markers. TCRdb derives one entry per CDR3 protein from the 5' RACE reads, leaving out DNA. The sample features roughly 380,000 distinct CDR3 sequences, with about 5.2% in its top ten. The sample comprised blood T cells: a sorted CD56 or NKG2C T cell subset, CD4+ or CD8+ T cells, or bulk PBMC T cells (not recorded which). These receptors originate from a man aged 18 to 69 in good health.

V usage is TRBV5-5 and J usage is TRBJ1-3. The CDR3 is 17 residues long. CDR1 is SGHKS and CDR2 is YYEKEE in the germline V gene (reference sequence). CDR3 residues: CASSLRPTSNSGNTIYF.

The chain has TRBV29-1 and TRBJ2-7; TCRdb reports TRBD1, a call that lacks DNA to check it against. CDR3 length: 12 residues. Germline V gene data show CDR1 as SQVTM and CDR2 as ANQGSEA. The CDR3 here is CSGGAGHSEQYF.

The chain links TRBV27 to TRBJ1-2; no DNA is available, so the TRBD1 call from TCRdb remains unchecked. Per germline, CDR1 MNHEY and CDR2 SMNVEV (reference sequence). This CDR3 is built from 14 residues. CDR3 amino acids: CASSLVQGKIGYTF.

The CDR3 loop is CASSYYRDSPYNEQFF. The chain links TRBV27 to TRBJ2-1; TCRdb returns TRBD2, unconfirmable since there is no DNA. The germline gives CDR1 MNHEY, CDR2 SMNVEV (reference sequence). The CDR3 length is 16 residues.

The rearrangement joins TRBV18 to TRBJ2-2; lacking DNA, the TRBD2 call made by TCRdb goes unchecked. The CDR3 contains 14 residues. Germline-derived CDR1 and CDR2 are KGHSH and LQKENI. The CDR3 region is CASALRANTGELFF.

The chain uses TRBV28 and TRBJ1-5; no DNA is available, so the TRBD1 call from TCRdb remains unchecked. The CDR3 has 15 amino acids. Germline CDR1 is MDHEN and CDR2 is SYDVKM. The CDR3 spells CASIPGRNSNQPQHF. Using reference TRBV28 and TRBJ1-5 for the parts outside the CDR3, the full variable domain is DVKVTQSSRYLVKRTGEKVFLECVQDMDHENMFWYRQDPGLGLRLIYFSYDVKMKEKGDIPEGYSVSREKKERFSLILESASTNQTSMYLCASIPGRNSNQPQHFGDGTRLSIL.

This chain uses TRBV2 with TRBJ1-5; TCRdb outputs TRBD1, but without DNA this stays unchecked. This CDR3 has 17 residues. Germline V lookup: CDR1 SNHLY, CDR2 FYNNEI. The CDR3 reads CASSEARRTKGNQPQHF.

CDR3 in amino acids: CASWISGGGSDTQYF. The chain is built from TRBV6-1 and TRBJ2-3; absent DNA, TCRdb's TRBD2 call cannot be checked. The CDR3 contains 15 residues. CDR1 and CDR2 from the germline V gene are MNHNS and SASEGT.

V gene TRBV5-4 combines with J gene TRBJ2-3; lacking DNA, the TRBD2 call made by TCRdb goes unchecked. The CDR3 runs to 22 residues. Germline-derived CDR1 and CDR2 are SGHNT and YYREEE (reference sequence). The CDR3 protein is CASSLETGGLAGDTSKRIGQYF.

The rearrangement joins TRBV12-3 or TRBV12-4 to TRBJ1-2; TCRdb's assignment of TRBD1 cannot be checked, as there is no DNA. CDR3 length equals 13 residues. CDR3 loop: CASRTQGASGYTF.

The chain has TRBV7-9 and TRBJ2-4; TCRdb's D call, TRBD1, is unchecked because there is no DNA. This CDR3 spans 16 amino acids. Germline V gene data show CDR1 as SEHNR and CDR2 as FQNEAQ (reference sequence). The CDR3 sequence is CASSLGDRGQADIQYF. The entire variable domain, with the rest obtained from reference TRBV7-9 and TRBJ2-4, is as follows: DTGVSQNPRHKITKRGQNVTFRCDPISEHNRLYWYRQTLGQGPEFLTYFQNEAQLEKSRLLSDRFSAERPKGSFSTLEIQRTEQGDSAMYLCASSLGDRGQADIQYFGAGTRLSVL.

This sequence joins TRBV20-1 and TRBJ2-1; there is no DNA to check the TCRdb D call of TRBD2. The CDR3 spans 15 residues. From germline, CDR1 is DFQATT and CDR2 SNEGSKA (reference sequence). The CDR3 here is CSARIAIAGVHEQFF.

The chain is built from TRBV10-3 and TRBJ1-1. Germline CDR1 is ENHRY and CDR2 is SYGVKD. The CDR3 sequence is 15 residues long. CDR3 region: CAISAQDLGNTEAFF.

The genes are TRBV5-1 and TRBJ1-1; TCRdb's D call, TRBD1, is unchecked because there is no DNA. This CDR3 is built from 15 residues. Germline V gives CDR1 SGHRS, CDR2 YFSETQ. The CDR3 reads CASSGTGGADTEAFF.

This sequence joins TRBV3-1 and TRBJ1-1; the D call from TCRdb, TRBD1, cannot be confirmed without DNA. CDR1 and CDR2 (germline): LGHDT, YNNKEL (reference sequence). The CDR3 has 16 residues. CDR3: CASSPSSSGARAEAFF.

The chain recombines TRBV28 with TRBJ1-5; TCRdb's D call, TRBD1, is unchecked because there is no DNA. The CDR3 has 18 residues. Germline CDR1 and CDR2: MDHEN and SYDVKM. The CDR3 loop is CASSFLGQGPTGMKPQHF.